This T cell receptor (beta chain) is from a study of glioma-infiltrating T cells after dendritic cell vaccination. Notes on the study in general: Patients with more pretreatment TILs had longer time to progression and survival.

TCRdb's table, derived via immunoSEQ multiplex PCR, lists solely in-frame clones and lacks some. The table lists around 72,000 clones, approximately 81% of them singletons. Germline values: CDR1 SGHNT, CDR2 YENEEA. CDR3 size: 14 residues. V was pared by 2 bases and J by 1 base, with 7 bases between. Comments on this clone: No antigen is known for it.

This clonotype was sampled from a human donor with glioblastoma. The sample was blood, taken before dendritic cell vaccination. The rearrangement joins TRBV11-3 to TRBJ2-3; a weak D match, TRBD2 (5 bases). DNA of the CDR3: TGTGCCAGCAGCTTACAAGCGGGCACAGATACGCAGTATTTT. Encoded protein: CASSLQAGTDTQYF.